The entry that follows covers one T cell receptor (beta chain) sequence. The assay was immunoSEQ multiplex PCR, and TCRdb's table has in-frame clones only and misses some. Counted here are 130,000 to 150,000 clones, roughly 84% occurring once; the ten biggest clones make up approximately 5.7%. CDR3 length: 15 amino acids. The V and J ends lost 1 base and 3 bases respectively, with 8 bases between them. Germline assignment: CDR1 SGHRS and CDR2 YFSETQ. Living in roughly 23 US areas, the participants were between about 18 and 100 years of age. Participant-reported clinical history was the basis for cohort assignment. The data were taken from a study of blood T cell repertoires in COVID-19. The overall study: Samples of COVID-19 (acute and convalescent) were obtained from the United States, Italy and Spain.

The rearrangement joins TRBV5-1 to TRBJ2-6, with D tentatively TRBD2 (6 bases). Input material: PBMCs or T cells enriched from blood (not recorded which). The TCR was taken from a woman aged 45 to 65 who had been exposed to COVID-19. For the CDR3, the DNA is TGCGCCAGCAGCTTGAGGGGAGGTGGGGCCAACGTCCTGACTTTC. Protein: CASSLRGGGANVLTF.